What follows are 21 T cell receptor beta chains derived from one specimen sequenced in a study of CD8 T cells in ankylosing spondylitis. Via MiXCR, TCRdb re-called the 5' RACE reads, giving one row per CDR3 protein. The sample holds some 200,000 distinct CDR3 sequences; around a sixth are singletons and the top ten take approximately 4%. The sequenced material came from blood, either unsorted or a sorted T cell fraction (not recorded which). These receptor sequences come from a male donor under 30 with ankylosing spondylitis or in good health (not recorded which).

This clonotype showed up many times. The J gene is TRBJ2-7, the V gene TRBV12-3 or TRBV12-4; 9 nucleotides line up with TRBD1. The V and J ends lost 3 bases and 6 bases, in that order; junction bases with no gene match: 18. CDR3 length: 18 residues. The CDR3 DNA follows: TGTGCCAGCAGTTTGTGGACAGGGGTGGGGGGAAGTTCGGCCGAGCAGTACTTC. Its translation: CASSLWTGVGGSSAEQYF.

This clonotype was found many times. V gene TRBV7-2 combines with J gene TRBJ2-1; 13 nucleotides agree with TRBD2. There are 18 residues in the CDR3. Losses at the gene ends were 3 bases for V and 7 bases for J; bases not matched to a gene: 12. Germline V gene sequence: CDR1 SGHTA, CDR2 FQGNSA. Written as DNA, the CDR3 is TGTGCCAGCAGCTTGGCCCCATCGAGGACTAGCGGGAGAAATGAGCAGTTCTTC. As protein: CASSLAPSRTSGRNEQFF.

This clonotype was seen more than once but under ten times. The V and J genes are TRBV6-6 and TRBJ1-5; D call uncertain. CDR3 length: 13 amino acids. In germline, CDR1 is MNHNY, CDR2 SVGAGI (reference sequence). Trimming took 5 bases from V and 9 from J, leaving 14 bases between them. The CDR3 nucleotides are TGTGCCAGCAGTCCCCTCACGCTAGGGCCCCAGCATTTT. Its translation: CASSPLTLGPQHF.

This clonotype came up many times. The chain combines TRBV12-3 or TRBV12-4 with TRBJ2-1; 7 nucleotides line up with TRBD2. The CDR3 is 13 amino acids. Unmatched junction bases numbered 8, after V lost 10 bases and J lost 5 bases. CDR3 loop: CATRPSGNNEQFF. CDR3 coding DNA: TGTGCCACCAGACCTAGCGGAAACAATGAGCAGTTCTTC.

This clonotype was detected many times. The chain recombines TRBV5-1 with TRBJ1-1; 8 bases are a match to TRBD1. V was clipped by 0 bases and J by 2 bases; unmatched bases: 3. The CDR3 loop spans 15 amino acids. CDR1 is SGHRS and CDR2 is YFSETQ in the germline V gene. In DNA, the CDR3 is TGCGCCAGCAGCTTGGGACAGGGGACTAACACTGAAGCTTTCTTT. Its translation is CASSLGQGTNTEAFF.

This clonotype was picked up many times. J is TRBJ2-7 and V is TRBV7-2; 7 bases are a match to TRBD1. In germline, CDR1 is SGHTA, CDR2 FQGNSA. The CDR3 contains 12 residues. The junction had 2 bases not matched to a gene; V was cut back by 4 bases and J by 5 bases. The CDR3 nucleotides read TGTGCCAGCAGCTCGACAGGGAACGAGCAGTACGTC. Translated: CASSSTGNEQYV.

This clonotype was counted ten times or more. The J gene is TRBJ1-6, the V gene TRBV12-3 or TRBV12-4; the D gene is possibly TRBD1 (6 bases). V lost 8 bases, J lost 10 bases, and 15 bases lay in between. CDR3 size: 13 residues. CDR3 region: CASRGGYGSPLHF. CDR3 coding DNA: TGTGCCAGCCGGGGGGGCTACGGATCACCCCTCCACTTT.

This clonotype was observed at least ten times. The chain combines TRBV6-5 with TRBJ2-1; D not certain. CDR1 and CDR2 (germline): MNHEY, SVGAGI. The CDR3 runs to 17 residues. Trimming shortened V by 5 bases and J by 0 bases, and 17 bases separated the two germline ends. Here the CDR3 DNA reads TGTGCCAGCAGTAGCAACCCGAGCGCGAGCTCCTACAATGAGCAGTTCTTC. Amino acids: CASSSNPSASSYNEQFF.

At least ten counts were recorded for this clonotype. The chain employs TRBV20-1 and TRBJ2-2, with 7 bases matching TRBD2. V shed 6 bases and J 8 bases; nucleotides not matched to a gene: 9. Germline V gives CDR1 DFQATT, CDR2 SNEGSKA (reference sequence). The CDR3 is 13 residues long. CDR3 coding DNA: TGCAGTGCCGAAACCAGCGGGACTGGGGAGCTGTTTTTT. Its protein product is CSAETSGTGELFF.

The V gene is TRBV20-1, the J gene TRBJ1-1; D unresolved. The CDR3 contains 12 residues. Trimming took off 5 bases at V and 0 bases at J, with 7 bases between the two ends. Germline V gene sequence: CDR1 DFQATT, CDR2 SNEGSKA (reference sequence). The CDR3 sequence is CSAERVNTEAFF. In DNA, the CDR3 is TGCAGTGCTGAGAGGGTGAACACTGAAGCTTTCTTT.

The genes are TRBV7-9 and TRBJ2-1; weak D call: TRBD1 (5 bases). The germline CDR1 and CDR2 sequences are SEHNR and FQNEAQ (reference sequence). Trimming shortened V by 3 bases and J by 4 bases, and 7 bases separated the two germline ends. The CDR3 contains 13 residues. The CDR3 is CASSLRQYNEQFF. In DNA form, the CDR3 reads TGTGCCAGCAGCTTGAGACAGTACAATGAGCAGTTCTTC.

In its sample, this clonotype was seen many times. This rearrangement joins TRBV7-9 to TRBJ1-5, with D hard to call. CDR1 is SEHNR and CDR2 is FQNEAQ in the germline V gene (reference sequence). The CDR3 has 13 residues. Trimming took off 2 bases at V and 7 bases at J, with 9 bases between the two ends. CDR3: CASSLSNRQPQHF. The CDR3 DNA is TGTGCCAGCAGCTTATCCAATCGGCAGCCCCAGCATTTT.

The chain recombines TRBV29-1 with TRBJ1-4; 7 bases match TRBD1. Germline V CDR1 and CDR2: SQVTM, ANQGSEA. This CDR3 has 12 amino acids. V lost 6 bases, J lost 4 bases, and 2 bases stayed unmatched. CDR3 DNA sequence: TGCAGCGTCAGGGGGGATAATGAAAAACTGTTTTTT. It codes for CSVRGDNEKLFF.

This clonotype has only a few counts. The V and J genes are TRBV7-3 and TRBJ1-1, with 7 bases fitting TRBD1. The V and J ends lost 7 bases and 0 bases, in that order; junction bases with no gene match: 14. Germline V gene data show CDR1 as SGHTA and CDR2 as FQGTGA. This CDR3 comprises 17 residues. The CDR3 region has the DNA TGTGCCAGCACCCACAGGGGACGACTAATCATGAACACTGAAGCTTTCTTT. Its translation is CASTHRGRLIMNTEAFF.

This clonotype was seen a handful of times. The V gene is TRBV5-8, the J gene TRBJ2-7; D might be TRBD1 (6 bases). V shed 4 bases and J shed 4 bases, with 12 bases lying between them. This CDR3 spans 13 amino acids. Germline CDR1 and CDR2: SGHTS and YDEGEE. The CDR3 loop is CASSGDRTYEQYF. As DNA, the CDR3 is TGTGCCAGCAGCGGAGACAGGACGTACGAGCAGTACTTC. Drawing the rest from reference TRBV5-8 and TRBJ2-7, the complete variable domain is EAGVTQSPTHLIKTRGQQATLRCSPISGHTSVYWYQQALGLGLQFLLWYDEGEERNRGNFPPRFSGRQFPNYSSELNVNALELEDSALYLCASSGDRTYEQYFGPGTRLTVT.

This clonotype has a count of ten or more. The V and J genes are TRBV18 and TRBJ1-4; D remains unclear. Germline-derived CDR1 and CDR2 are KGHSH and LQKENI. V was trimmed by 4 bases and J by 8 bases, leaving 17 bases between them. The CDR3 covers 15 residues. The CDR3 loop is CASSLMSWGGEKLFF. The CDR3 bases are TGTGCCAGCTCACTTATGTCATGGGGTGGCGAAAAACTGTTTTTT.

Many counts were recorded for this clonotype. This chain connects TRBV7-9 to TRBJ2-1, with D perhaps matching TRBD2 (5 bases). CDR1 and CDR2 from the germline V gene are SEHNR and FQNEAQ (reference sequence). The CDR3 length is 14 residues. The V gene lost 5 bases and the J gene lost 6 bases, with 14 bases spanning the gap. CDR3 residues: CASSTAWTLNEQFF. The DNA for the CDR3 is TGTGCCAGCAGCACCGCCTGGACTCTCAATGAGCAGTTCTTC.

The chain is built from TRBV7-9 and TRBJ1-1; D remains unclear. The germline V gene has CDR1 SEHNR and CDR2 FQNEAQ (reference sequence). The CDR3 length is 14 residues. V was cut by 0 bases and J by 6 bases, with 11 bases left in between. CDR3 in DNA: TGTGCCAGCAGCTTAGCGCACACGATGGCTGAAGCTTTCTTT. The encoded protein is CASSLAHTMAEAFF.

This clonotype was counted ten times or more. The J gene is TRBJ2-5, the V gene TRBV3-1, with D maybe TRBD2 (5 bases). The CDR3 extends over 12 amino acids. The germline V and J ends were trimmed by 1 base and 13 bases, with 13 bases remaining between them. The germline CDR1 and CDR2 sequences are LGHDT and YNNKEL (reference sequence). The CDR3 DNA is TGTGCCAGCAGCCAAGCCCGCGGGTTATCGTACTTC. Protein sequence: CASSQARGLSYF.

This clonotype appeared many times. The chain uses TRBV4-2 and TRBJ2-3, with TRBD2 as a possible D gene (5 bases). This CDR3 spans 15 amino acids. Trimming left V 2 bases short and J 2 bases short, with 11 bases between. Germline-derived CDR1 and CDR2 are LGHNA and YNFKEQ. CDR3 nucleotide sequence: TGTGCCAGCAGCCAAAAAGCGGCCTACACAGATACGCAGTATTTT. Protein sequence: CASSQKAAYTDTQYF.

This clonotype was counted ten times or more. The CDR3, as DNA: TGCGCCAGCAGCCAAGTTTTTTCCCAGCTACACACAGATACGCAGTATTTT. Protein: CASSQVFSQLHTDTQYF. The chain combines TRBV4-3 with TRBJ2-3; D gene ambiguous. The CDR3 runs to 17 residues. The V end lost 1 base, the J end lost 2 bases, and 16 bases lay between the germline ends. CDR1 and CDR2 (germline): LGHNA, YSLEER.